Each of the 21 T cell receptor beta chains below was sequenced from the same sample in a study of shared T cell receptors in the human thymus. The table came from immunoSEQ multiplex PCR; TCRdb's copy has only in-frame clones and leaves some out. In the table there are roughly 500,000 clones, about 84% of which are singletons. These data are also associated with another study on human thymus T cells.

Material: thymocytes. The source of these receptors is a boy less than two years old with a congenital heart defect.

This clone appeared a single time. The V gene is TRBV10-3, the J gene TRBJ2-2; TRBD1 agrees at 10 bases. J gave up 3 bases and V 5 bases, and 12 bases lay outside the gene matches. The CDR3 is 18 amino acids. Germline CDR1 reads ENHRY; CDR2 reads SYGVKD. The CDR3 region is CAISHPGQGYRDTGELFF. The CDR3 DNA is TGTGCCATCAGTCATCCGGGACAGGGGTATCGGGACACCGGGGAGCTGTTTTTT.

This chain connects TRBV7-6 to TRBJ2-7; 11 bases match TRBD1. In germline, CDR1 is SGHVS, CDR2 FNYEAQ. The CDR3 is made up of 15 amino acids. Trimming took 5 bases from V and 2 from J; bases not matched to a gene: 5. In DNA, the CDR3 is TGTGCCAGCAGCCCCCCGGGACAGGGGGCCTACGAGCAGTACTTC. The encoded protein is CASSPPGQGAYEQYF.

This clone was picked up a small number of times. The DNA for the CDR3 is TGCGCCAGCAGCCAAGTGGACAGGGGCGGTGGAAACACCATATATTTT. Protein product: CASSQVDRGGGNTIYF. The rearrangement joins TRBV4-1 to TRBJ1-3; TRBD1 agrees at 9 bases. Germline assignment: CDR1 MGHRA and CDR2 YSYEKL. The V gene end was trimmed by 1 base and the J gene end by 3 bases; junction bases not matched to a gene: 4. The CDR3 covers 16 residues.

The gene calls are TRBV5-1 and TRBJ1-2; D may be TRBD1 (5 bases). V lost 1 base and J lost 7, with 29 bases in between. Germline assignment: CDR1 SGHRS and CDR2 YFSETQ. The CDR3 has 19 residues. For the CDR3, the DNA is TGCGCCAGCAGCTTGCTCCTGGCAGCCGGGGGGAGAGCTCATGGTGGCTACACCTTC. It encodes CASSLLLAAGGRAHGGYTF.

The chain has TRBV27 and TRBJ2-3; D is unclear. V lost 6 bases and J 1 base, leaving 11 bases between the germline ends. CDR1 and CDR2 (germline): MNHEY, SMNVEV (reference sequence). The CDR3 runs to 14 residues. The CDR3 loop is CASSPLGRTDTQYF. The DNA of the CDR3 is TGTGCCAGCAGCCCGTTGGGCCGCACAGATACGCAGTATTTT.

Only one count was recorded for this clone. The chain carries TRBV5-1 and TRBJ2-1; 8 bases map to TRBD2. After removal of 8 bases from V and 4 bases from J, the junction contained 5 bases not matched to a gene. This CDR3 has 13 residues. From germline, CDR1 is SGHRS and CDR2 YFSETQ. The CDR3 spells CASSSGKYNEQFF. Written as DNA, the CDR3 is TGCGCCAGTAGTAGCGGGAAGTACAATGAGCAGTTCTTC. The full variable domain, with the rest looked up from reference TRBV5-1 and TRBJ2-1, is KAGVTQTPRYLIKTRGQQVTLSCSPISGHRSVSWYQQTPGQGLQFLFEYFSETQRNKGNFPGRFSGRQFSNSRSEMNVSTLELGDSALYLCASSSGKYNEQFFGPGTRLTVL.

The V call is TRBV19, the J call TRBJ2-1; tentatively, D is TRBD2 (5 bases). CDR1 and CDR2 (germline): LNHDA, SQIVND (reference sequence). V gave up 0 bases and J gave up 0 bases, with 18 bases separating them. The CDR3 is 19 residues long. DNA of the CDR3: TGTGCCAGTAGTATAGAGGGTCAGTCCATAGAGGGCTCCTACAATGAGCAGTTCTTC. It yields the protein CASSIEGQSIEGSYNEQFF.

The rearrangement joins TRBV7-9 to TRBJ2-3; D is unclear. This CDR3 has 11 amino acids. Germline CDR1 is SEHNR and CDR2 is FQNEAQ (reference sequence). The ends were cut back, 6 bases at V and 5 bases at J, with 6 bases in the middle. The CDR3 loop is CASRALDTQYF. The CDR3 DNA is TGTGCCAGCAGAGCCCTAGATACGCAGTATTTT.

The rearrangement links TRBV6-5 to TRBJ2-3; no firm D call. Looked up from germline, CDR1 is MNHEY and CDR2 is SVGAGI. The CDR3 runs to 11 residues. The V and J ends lost 9 bases and 1 base respectively, with 5 bases between them. The CDR3 nucleotides read TGTGCCAGTCTTGGCACAGATACGCAGTATTTT. Amino acid sequence: CASLGTDTQYF.

The chain employs TRBV27 and TRBJ2-7; D perhaps matches TRBD2 (5 bases). V was trimmed by 5 bases and J by 1 base, leaving 15 bases between them. CDR1 is MNHEY, CDR2 SMNVEV, per germline (reference sequence). This CDR3 has 15 amino acids. CDR3 region: CASSPRGTPSYEQYF. The CDR3 coding sequence is TGTGCCAGCAGTCCACGGGGTACGCCTTCCTACGAGCAGTACTTC.

The rearrangement joins TRBV27 to TRBJ2-7; 8 bases are shared with TRBD2. CDR1 and CDR2 from the germline V gene are MNHEY and SMNVEV (reference sequence). Trimming at V came to 6 bases and at J to 2 bases, leaving 9 bases not matched to a gene. The CDR3 totals 15 residues. CDR3 in DNA: TGTGCCAGCAGCCTAGAGGGACTAGGCCCCTACGAGCAGTACTTC. Protein product: CASSLEGLGPYEQYF.

This sequence joins TRBV28 and TRBJ2-3, with D perhaps matching TRBD2 (6 bases). Germline CDR1 MDHEN, CDR2 SYDVKM. Trimming stripped 2 bases from V and 2 bases from J, with 14 bases between. The CDR3 extends over 16 amino acids. The CDR3 DNA follows: TGTGCCAGCAGTTTACAGCTGGAGCGGGTCACAGATACGCAGTATTTT. Its protein product is CASSLQLERVTDTQYF.

This clone was detected only a few times. The rearrangement links TRBV7-9 to TRBJ2-4; no clear D gene. The CDR3 consists of 13 residues. CDR1 and CDR2 (germline): SEHNR, FQNEAQ (reference sequence). Trimming cost V 6 bases and J 6 bases, with 12 bases left between them. The DNA for the CDR3 is TGTGCCAGCAGGGCCGAGGCTACAAACATTCAGTACTTC. It translates to CASRAEATNIQYF.

The chain combines TRBV4-3 with TRBJ1-2, with 7 nucleotides matching TRBD1. V gave up 0 bases and J gave up 6 bases; unmatched junction bases: 13. The germline CDR1 and CDR2 sequences are LGHNA and YSLEER. This CDR3 region has 17 residues. The CDR3 nucleotides are TGCGCCAGCAGCCAAGATGACCCTGAGAAGGGGGCAGATGGCTACACCTTC. Amino acids: CASSQDDPEKGADGYTF.

The count of this clone is one. CDR3 DNA sequence: TGTGCCAGCAGCGTCACCCACAGGGGCGGCTATGGCTACACCTTC. Encoded protein: CASSVTHRGGYGYTF. The V gene is TRBV11-3, the J gene TRBJ1-2; TRBD1 matches at 7 bases. Unmatched junction bases numbered 10, after V lost 5 bases and J lost 4 bases. This CDR3 region has 15 residues. Looked up from germline, CDR1 is SGHNT and CDR2 is YENEEA.

The chain uses TRBV27 and TRBJ2-2; D possibly corresponds to TRBD2 (6 bases). Germline CDR1 and CDR2: MNHEY and SMNVEV (reference sequence). V was shortened by 7 bases and J by 4 bases, with 13 bases between the two germline ends. The CDR3 spans 14 residues. CDR3 sequence (DNA): TGTGCCAGCACCTGGGGGGTGTCCACCGGGGAGCTGTTTTTT. Amino acid sequence: CASTWGVSTGELFF.

The chain uses TRBV9 and TRBJ2-7; TRBD2 aligns across 11 bases. Trimming cost V 0 bases and J 6 bases; bases outside gene matches: 8. The CDR3 has 16 amino acids. Germline V gene lookup returns CDR1 SGDLS and CDR2 YYNGEE. The CDR3 nucleotides read TGTGCCAGCAGCGTAGGGCTAGCGGGAGGCTCGTTCGAGCAGTACTTC. It encodes CASSVGLAGGSFEQYF.

This clone was seen a few times. V gene TRBV5-6 combines with J gene TRBJ2-3; D not certain. CDR1 is SGHDT and CDR2 is YYEEEE in the germline V gene. Trimming cost V 9 bases and J 4 bases, with 15 bases left between them. CDR3 length: 13 amino acids. CDR3 protein: CATTSVGADTQYF. The CDR3 nucleotides read TGTGCCACCACAAGCGTGGGTGCAGATACGCAGTATTTT.

The chain uses TRBV5-6 and TRBJ1-1, with a tentative D call TRBD1 (6 bases). There are 14 residues in the CDR3. Germline loops: CDR1 SGHDT, CDR2 YYEEEE. V was clipped by 4 bases and J by 4 bases, with 14 bases between them. The CDR3 spells CASSLRQGPTEAFF. The CDR3 region has the DNA TGTGCCAGCAGCCTCCGGCAGGGGCCCACTGAAGCTTTCTTT.

The chain links TRBV4-3 to TRBJ2-5; D is possibly TRBD1 (5 bases). V was trimmed by 3 bases and J by 1 base, leaving 15 bases between them. This CDR3 spans 16 amino acids. CDR1 is LGHNA and CDR2 is YSLEER in the germline V gene. The CDR3: CASSHTPRDSQETQYF. In DNA, the CDR3 is TGCGCCAGCAGCCACACACCCCGCGACAGCCAAGAGACCCAGTACTTC.

This clone was recorded a few times. This chain joins TRBV18 and TRBJ1-2, with D possibly matching TRBD1 (5 bases). Germline V gives CDR1 KGHSH, CDR2 LQKENI. This CDR3 contains 14 residues. Trimming shortened V by 5 bases and J by 0 bases, and 10 bases separated the two germline ends. CDR3 in amino acids: CASSVKGTNYGYTF. The CDR3 DNA follows: TGTGCCAGCTCAGTAAAGGGGACTAACTATGGCTACACCTTC.